Presented here are 25 T cell receptor beta chains from one specimen sequenced in a study of blood T cell repertoires in COVID-19. The table came from immunoSEQ multiplex PCR; TCRdb's copy has only in-frame clones and leaves some out. Of 120,000 to 150,000 clones in the sample, approximately 85% were seen once. Sequenced input: PBMCs or T cells enriched from blood (not recorded which). The receptors stem from a woman in her forties or fifties with acute COVID-19.

The rearrangement links TRBV25-1 to TRBJ1-4; 7 positions agree with TRBD1. Germline trimming cut 4 bases from V and 10 bases from J; bases unmatched to any gene: 9. Germline V lookup: CDR1 MGHDK, CDR2 SYGVNS. This CDR3 is 14 amino acids long. CDR3 bases: TGTGCCAGCAGTGCCAGACAGGGCGTTCTAAAACTGTTTTTT. This gives the protein CASSARQGVLKLFF.

The chain links TRBV2 to TRBJ2-5; D possibly corresponds to TRBD1 (5 bases). CDR3 length equals 13 residues. Per germline, CDR1 SNHLY and CDR2 FYNNEI. V lost 7 bases, J lost 1 base, and 10 bases lay in between. CDR3 nucleotides: TGTGCCAGCAATCCTCAGGGCCAAGAGACCCAGTACTTC. As protein: CASNPQGQETQYF.

V gene TRBV19 combines with J gene TRBJ2-7, with 8 bases lining up with TRBD1. V trimming: 6 bases; J trimming: 0 bases; junction bases outside the gene matches: 7. The CDR3 length is 15 residues. Germline lookup yields CDR1 LNHDA and CDR2 SQIVND (reference sequence). CDR3 bases: TGTGCCAGTAGCAAGGGGACAGGTAGCTCCTACGAGCAGTACTTC. The encoded protein is CASSKGTGSSYEQYF.

The V gene is TRBV7-9, the J gene TRBJ2-7; weak D call: TRBD2 (6 bases). CDR1 and CDR2 (germline): SEHNR, FQNEAQ (reference sequence). V was cut by 3 bases and J by 3 bases, with 9 bases left in between. The CDR3 runs to 13 residues. CDR3 DNA sequence: TGTGCCAGCAGCTTCTTTAGCGGCTACGAGCAGTACTTC. Its translation is CASSFFSGYEQYF. The full variable domain, rest sourced from reference TRBV7-9 and TRBJ2-7, is DTGVSQNPRHKITKRGQNVTFRCDPISEHNRLYWYRQTLGQGPEFLTYFQNEAQLEKSRLLSDRFSAERPKGSFSTLEIQRTEQGDSAMYLCASSFFSGYEQYFGPGTRLTVT.

The rearrangement uses TRBV6-5 and TRBJ2-1; 7 positions agree with TRBD2. Trimming at V came to 5 bases and at J to 6 bases, leaving 7 bases not matched to a gene. Germline V CDR1 and CDR2: MNHEY, SVGAGI. The CDR3 covers 14 residues. The CDR3 here is CASSPRGRVNEQFF. The DNA of the CDR3 is TGTGCCAGCAGTCCCCGAGGGAGGGTCAATGAGCAGTTCTTC.

This chain joins TRBV6-2 or TRBV6-3 and TRBJ1-4, with a weak D call TRBD1 (6 bases). Germline values: CDR1 MNHEY, CDR2 SVGEGT. V dropped 2 bases and J dropped 4 bases, with 8 bases sitting between them. The length of the CDR3 is 14 residues. CDR3 DNA: TGTGCCAGCAGTTACGGACAGATTAATGAAAAACTGTTTTTT. Encoded protein: CASSYGQINEKLFF.

CDR3 DNA: TGTGCCAGCAGCTTGACCACAGGGGCTGGTACGCAGTATTTT. The encoded protein is CASSLTTGAGTQYF. The chain employs TRBV7-9 and TRBJ2-3; 7 bases map to TRBD1. This CDR3 is 14 amino acids long. After removal of 3 bases from V and 8 bases from J, the junction contained 8 bases not matched to a gene. Looked up from germline, CDR1 is SEHNR and CDR2 is FQNEAQ (reference sequence).

The rearrangement joins TRBV18 to TRBJ2-7; D unresolved. There are 15 residues in the CDR3. Germline loops: CDR1 KGHSH, CDR2 LQKENI. The germline V and J ends were trimmed by 3 bases and 2 bases, with 14 bases remaining between them. CDR3 sequence: CASSPPSGQAYEQYF. For the CDR3, the DNA is TGTGCCAGCTCACCTCCAAGTGGGCAGGCCTACGAGCAGTACTTC.

This rearrangement joins TRBV27 to TRBJ2-2; D is possibly TRBD2 (5 bases). Deletions cut 3 bases from V and 6 bases from J, with 14 bases between. This CDR3 spans 15 amino acids. Germline V gives CDR1 MNHEY, CDR2 SMNVEV (reference sequence). CDR3 DNA sequence: TGTGCCAGCAGTTTCATCTCTAGGGAGCCCGGGGAGCTGTTTTTT. Protein sequence: CASSFISREPGELFF.

CDR3 region: CASSLRLGYTF. CDR3 sequence (DNA): TGTGCCAGCAGCTTGCGTCTTGGCTACACCTTC. The gene calls are TRBV5-6 and TRBJ1-2; unclear D gene. Germline V gives CDR1 SGHDT, CDR2 YYEEEE. Trimming took off 1 base at V and 7 bases at J, with 5 bases between the two ends. CDR3 size: 11 residues. The whole variable domain, remainder taken from reference TRBV5-6 and TRBJ1-2, is DAGVTQSPTHLIKTRGQQVTLRCSPKSGHDTVSWYQQALGQGPQFIFQYYEEEERQRGNFPDRFSGHQFPNYSSELNVNALLLGDSALYLCASSLRLGYTFGSGTRLTVV.

The chain is built from TRBV10-3 and TRBJ2-3, with a possible D match to TRBD2 (7 bases). The CDR3 extends over 17 amino acids. Germline V lookup: CDR1 ENHRY, CDR2 SYGVKD. Between the trimmed V and J ends, which lost 5 bases and 1 base, there was a span of 19 bases. CDR3 loop: CAISNQRGGAGTDTQYF. In nucleotides, the CDR3 is TGTGCCATCAGTAACCAAAGGGGGGGCGCCGGCACAGATACGCAGTATTTT.

The CDR3 loop is CASSFQTGSGTDTQYF. The DNA for the CDR3 is TGTGCCAGCTCATTCCAGACAGGGTCGGGCACAGATACGCAGTATTTT. This sequence joins TRBV18 and TRBJ2-3, with 7 bases identical to TRBD1. Germline assignment: CDR1 KGHSH and CDR2 LQKENI. The length of the CDR3 is 16 residues. Trimming took 5 bases from V and 1 from J; bases not matched to a gene: 9. The full variable domain, in which reference TRBV18 and TRBJ2-3 provide the parts outside the CDR3, is NAGVMQNPRHLVRRRGQEARLRCSPMKGHSHVYWYRQLPEEGLKFMVYLQKENIIDESGMPKERFSAEFPKEGPSILRIQQVVRGDSAAYFCASSFQTGSGTDTQYFGPGTRLTVL.

The rearrangement joins TRBV7-9 to TRBJ1-3, with a possible D match to TRBD1 (5 bases). V was cut by 4 bases and J by 6 bases, with 10 bases left in between. The CDR3 sequence is 13 residues long. CDR1 SEHNR and CDR2 FQNEAQ come from the germline V gene (reference sequence). CDR3 residues: CASSSKTENTIYF. The CDR3 nucleotides read TGTGCCAGCAGCTCTAAGACAGAAAACACCATATATTTT. The variable domain in full, completed from reference TRBV7-9 and TRBJ1-3, reads DTGVSQNPRHKITKRGQNVTFRCDPISEHNRLYWYRQTLGQGPEFLTYFQNEAQLEKSRLLSDRFSAERPKGSFSTLEIQRTEQGDSAMYLCASSSKTENTIYFGEGSWLTVV.

The V call is TRBV11-3, the J call TRBJ2-7, with 7 nucleotides matching TRBD2. The CDR3 has 16 amino acids. CDR1 SGHNT and CDR2 YENEEA come from the germline V gene. V dropped 3 bases and J dropped 7; count of bases not matched to a gene: 15. The CDR3 sequence: CASSLSLGGSFIEQYF. The CDR3 nucleotides read TGTGCCAGCAGCTTGAGCCTCGGGGGGTCTTTTATTGAGCAGTACTTC.

In this sample, this clone turned up once. This sequence joins TRBV20-1 and TRBJ2-7, with TRBD2 as a possible D gene (6 bases). CDR1 and CDR2 (germline): DFQATT, SNEGSKA (reference sequence). V was shortened by 3 bases and J by 4 bases, with 13 bases between the two germline ends. The CDR3 has 13 amino acids. The CDR3 nucleotides are TGCAGTGCTAGTCCTGGGCGGGATTACGAGCAGTACTTC. As protein: CSASPGRDYEQYF.

The chain is built from TRBV19 and TRBJ1-4; 7 bases are a match to TRBD1. CDR3 size: 15 residues. J lost 0 bases, V lost 7 bases, and 5 bases had no gene match. Germline CDR1 LNHDA, CDR2 SQIVND (reference sequence). The chain's CDR3 is CASNVGTATNEKLFF. For the CDR3, the DNA is TGTGCCAGTAACGTCGGGACAGCAACTAATGAAAAACTGTTTTTT.

V is TRBV6-5 and J is TRBJ2-1, with 7 bases that match TRBD2. The ends lost 6 bases at V and 1 base at J; junction bases unmatched: 3. CDR3 length: 14 residues. Per the germline V gene, CDR1 is MNHEY and CDR2 is SVGAGI. CDR3 nucleotide sequence: TGTGCCAGCAGGAGCGGGAATTCCTACAATGAGCAGTTCTTC. Encoded protein: CASRSGNSYNEQFF.

The chain joins TRBV20-1 to TRBJ2-3; 7 nucleotides match TRBD1. Germline CDR1 and CDR2: DFQATT and SNEGSKA (reference sequence). This CDR3 spans 17 amino acids. V lost 3 bases, J lost 0 bases, and 12 bases stayed unmatched. The CDR3 DNA reads as TGCAGTGCTAGTCCCGGGACAGCGAGCCCAAGCACAGATACGCAGTATTTT. It encodes CSASPGTASPSTDTQYF.

DNA of the CDR3: TGCGCCAGCAGCTTGGTCGGGGCCAGGGGCAGCTCTGGCTACACCTTC. It is translated as CASSLVGARGSSGYTF. The V and J genes are TRBV5-1 and TRBJ1-2; D perhaps matches TRBD1 (6 bases). CDR1 and CDR2 (germline): SGHRS, YFSETQ. The length of the CDR3 is 16 residues. The V end lost 0 bases, the J end lost 7 bases, and 19 bases lay between the germline ends.

This clone has only a few counts. The chain joins TRBV7-9 to TRBJ2-4; TRBD2 aligns across 13 bases. Looked up from germline, CDR1 is SEHNR and CDR2 is FQNEAQ (reference sequence). The CDR3 loop spans 19 amino acids. V dropped 5 bases and J dropped 5; count of bases not matched to a gene: 15. The DNA of the CDR3 is TGTGCCAGCAGCGAAGGAGGACTAGCGGGAGAGGGGACCCAAAACATTCAGTACTTC. Translated, it gives CASSEGGLAGEGTQNIQYF.

The chain joins TRBV4-1 to TRBJ2-7, with 7 positions matching TRBD2. The CDR3 consists of 13 residues. From germline, CDR1 is MGHRA and CDR2 YSYEKL. V lost 2 bases to trimming and J lost 4 bases; unmatched junction nucleotides: 2. CDR3 in DNA: TGCGCCAGCAGCCAAATAGCGGGTTACGAGCAGTACTTC. It encodes CASSQIAGYEQYF.

This clone was seen only once. The chain has TRBV18 and TRBJ2-5; 12 bases are shared with TRBD1. CDR1 and CDR2 from the germline V gene are KGHSH and LQKENI. The CDR3 is made up of 15 amino acids. V trimming: 4 bases; J trimming: 4 bases; junction bases outside the gene matches: 4. CDR3 sequence (DNA): TGTGCCAGCTCACGAGGGACAGGGGGCGGAGAGACCCAGTACTTC. This gives the protein CASSRGTGGGETQYF.

This chain links TRBV25-1 with TRBJ1-1, with D uncertain. Germline CDR1 is MGHDK and CDR2 is SYGVNS. This CDR3 has 10 amino acids. Trimming shortened V by 10 bases and J by 3 bases, and 6 bases separated the two germline ends. CDR3 residues: CATADTEAFF. The DNA of the CDR3 is TGTGCCACAGCGGACACTGAAGCTTTCTTT.

The V gene is TRBV2, the J gene TRBJ2-3; D is undetermined. This CDR3 contains 15 residues. Germline V lookup: CDR1 SNHLY, CDR2 FYNNEI. The V end was cut by 3 bases, the J end by 4 bases, with 14 bases between. The CDR3 region is CASSELANVADTQYF. As DNA, the CDR3 is TGTGCCAGCAGTGAGCTTGCGAATGTGGCAGATACGCAGTATTTT.

CDR3 sequence: CASSPPSRLNEQFF. DNA of the CDR3: TGTGCCAGCTCACCACCGTCGCGGCTCAATGAGCAGTTCTTC. The genes are TRBV18 and TRBJ2-1, with D unclear. CDR3 length equals 14 residues. V was cut by 0 bases and J by 6 bases, with 9 bases left in between. Germline assignment: CDR1 KGHSH and CDR2 LQKENI.